This T cell receptor beta chain came from a study of Ad26.COV2.S vaccination and SARS-CoV-2 variants. Treatment described: about 20 received Ad26.COV2.S at low or high dose, single or two shots; about 5 received placebo; per-sample allocation not given. Sampling was done on day 63 after the first vaccine or placebo injection. Method: immunoSEQ multiplex PCR; TCRdb's copy keeps in-frame clones and lacks some. Of some 340,000 clones in the sample, around 84% were seen once. V was shortened by 5 bases and J by 7 bases, with 12 bases between the two germline ends. The CDR3 totals 13 residues. The V gene's germline CDR1 is SGHNT and CDR2 YYREEE (reference sequence). General observations from the study: Placebo recipients and vaccine recipients were similar in non-spike TCR breadth. Researchers cautioned that TCR breadth and depth analyses may have underestimated total T cell responses.

Turning to this clone: Antigen unknown.

The sample consisted of peripheral blood, taken in a trial of Ad26.COV2.S vaccine versus placebo. The rearrangement uses TRBV5-4 and TRBJ2-2; possibly TRBD1 for D (6 bases). This TCR was sampled from a person aged 18-60 years who received the Ad26.COV2.S COVID-19 vaccine or a placebo. CDR3 DNA: TGTGCCAGCAGACGGCTACAGGGCGGGGAGCTGTTTTTT. Translating gives CASRRLQGGELFF.